These 30 T cell receptor beta chains came from one sample sequenced in a study of shared clonotypes between healthy human individuals. Produced via immunoSEQ multiplex PCR; TCRdb's table is partial and in-frame only. The sample lists some 1 million clones, approximately 72% occurring once. Sequenced sample: memory CD4+ T cells sorted from blood. Subset noted: CD45RA-negative fraction. The receptor source for this set is a man in his late teens or twenties in good health.

The CDR3 coding sequence is TGTGCCACCAAAATCACGAATGAGCAGTTCTTC. Residues: CATKITNEQFF. The rearrangement uses TRBV10-3 and TRBJ2-1; no reliable D call. The V end lost 10 bases, the J end lost 7 bases, and 11 bases lay between the germline ends. CDR3 size: 11 residues. Germline CDR1 and CDR2: ENHRY and SYGVKD.

The gene calls are TRBV25-1 and TRBJ2-2, with 7 positions matching TRBD2. V was pared by 8 bases and J by 7 bases, with 10 bases of the junction left unmatched. CDR3 length: 14 amino acids. From germline, CDR1 is MGHDK and CDR2 SYGVNS. DNA of the CDR3: TGTGCCAGCTCTGCCCCGCTAGCGGTCGGGGAGCTGTTTTTT. This sequence encodes CASSAPLAVGELFF.

The chain is built from TRBV5-4 and TRBJ1-3; D is unclear. Trimming removed 4 bases from V and 0 bases from J, with 11 bases in between. The CDR3 has 15 amino acids. Germline CDR1 and CDR2: SGHNT and YYREEE (reference sequence). CDR3 sequence (DNA): TGTGCCAGCAGCCCTGCCCAGAACTCTGGAAACACCATATATTTT. It yields the protein CASSPAQNSGNTIYF.

Of note for this clone: The same CDR3 arises from other DNA sequences in this sample as well. The V call is TRBV7-2, the J call TRBJ2-7; TRBD1 matches 10 bases. The CDR3 covers 15 residues. Germline CDR1 reads SGHTA; CDR2 reads FQGNSA. With V trimmed by 1 base and J by 3 bases, 3 bases remained unmatched. The CDR3 here is CASSLGWDRGYEQYF. The CDR3 DNA follows: TGTGCCAGCAGCTTAGGGTGGGACAGGGGCTACGAGCAGTACTTC.

This clone was detected a few times. This rearrangement joins TRBV5-1 to TRBJ1-2, with D possibly being TRBD1 (6 bases). Germline V lookup: CDR1 SGHRS, CDR2 YFSETQ. Trimming took off 1 base at V and 6 bases at J, with 10 bases between the two ends. This CDR3 region has 13 residues. The CDR3 reads CASSLSGGDGYTF. The DNA for the CDR3 is TGCGCCAGCAGCTTGTCCGGGGGCGATGGCTACACCTTC. Using reference TRBV5-1 and TRBJ1-2 for the parts outside the CDR3, the full variable domain is KAGVTQTPRYLIKTRGQQVTLSCSPISGHRSVSWYQQTPGQGLQFLFEYFSETQRNKGNFPGRFSGRQFSNSRSEMNVSTLELGDSALYLCASSLSGGDGYTFGSGTRLTVV.

The chain combines TRBV7-9 with TRBJ1-3, with a weak D call TRBD1 (6 bases). V dropped 5 bases and J dropped 2 bases, with 16 bases sitting between them. The V gene's germline CDR1 is SEHNR and CDR2 FQNEAQ (reference sequence). The CDR3 has 16 amino acids. DNA for the CDR3: TGTGCCAGCAGCATCGACTGGGGGGACACTGGAAACACCATATATTTT. This sequence encodes CASSIDWGDTGNTIYF.

Only one count was recorded for this clone. This rearrangement joins TRBV5-4 to TRBJ2-7; 7 nucleotides align to TRBD1. V gave up 4 bases and J gave up 6 bases; unmatched junction bases: 10. Germline V gene data show CDR1 as SGHNT and CDR2 as YYREEE (reference sequence). The length of the CDR3 is 14 residues. In DNA form, the CDR3 reads TGTGCCAGCAGCGAGAGGACAGGAGATTTCGAGCAGTACTTC. Translated, it gives CASSERTGDFEQYF. The full variable domain, with the rest looked up from reference TRBV5-4 and TRBJ2-7, is ETGVTQSPTHLIKTRGQQVTLRCSSQSGHNTVSWYQQALGQGPQFIFQYYREEENGRGNFPPRFSGLQFPNYSSELNVNALELDDSALYLCASSERTGDFEQYFGPGTRLTVT.

This clone qualifies as medium-sized. The same CDR3 arises from other DNA sequences in this sample as well. V and J are TRBV7-9 and TRBJ1-2; D unclear. V gave up 5 bases and J gave up 2 bases, with 15 bases separating them. The CDR3 runs to 15 residues. The germline gives CDR1 SEHNR, CDR2 FQNEAQ (reference sequence). Written as DNA, the CDR3 is TGTGCCAGCAGCCGCGGGGAGGTGACAAACTATGGCTACACCTTC. It encodes CASSRGEVTNYGYTF.

The chain uses TRBV11-2 and TRBJ1-1; 8 positions agree with TRBD1. Germline V lookup: CDR1 SGHAT, CDR2 FQNNGV. V lost 6 bases and J lost 6; bases outside the gene matches: 9. The CDR3 has 14 amino acids. The CDR3 protein is CASRKQQGGSEAFF. The CDR3 DNA is TGTGCCAGCAGGAAACAACAGGGGGGCTCTGAAGCTTTCTTT. The variable domain in full, with the rest retrieved from reference TRBV11-2 and TRBJ1-1, is EAGVAQSPRYKIIEKRQSVAFWCNPISGHATLYWYQQILGQGPKLLIQFQNNGVVDDSQLPKDRFSAERLKGVDSTLKIQPAKLEDSAVYLCASRKQQGGSEAFFGQGTRLTVV.

This chain connects TRBV29-1 to TRBJ1-4, with a possible D match to TRBD1 (5 bases). The CDR3 loop spans 13 amino acids. With 6 bases removed from V and 1 base from J, the gap between germline ends came to 9 bases. CDR1 and CDR2 from the germline V gene are SQVTM and ANQGSEA. DNA of the CDR3: TGCAGCGTACGACAGCTAACTAATGAAAAACTGTTTTTT. This translates into CSVRQLTNEKLFF.

DNA of the CDR3: TGTGCCAGCAGTGAATACGGGGTCCAAGAGACCCAGTACTTC. Protein product: CASSEYGVQETQYF. The chain links TRBV6-1 to TRBJ2-5; perhaps TRBD2 as D (5 bases). V was pared by 2 bases and J by 1 base, with 8 bases between. The germline V gene encodes CDR1 MNHNS and CDR2 SASEGT. This CDR3 has 14 residues.

The gene calls are TRBV10-3 and TRBJ2-1, with D perhaps matching TRBD2 (5 bases). The CDR3 is 14 amino acids. Trimming cost V 3 bases and J 6 bases, with 12 bases left between them. Germline-derived CDR1 and CDR2 are ENHRY and SYGVKD. DNA for the CDR3: TGTGCCATCAGTGACAGTCTAGCCGGCAATGAGCAGTTCTTC. Protein: CAISDSLAGNEQFF.

This clone was seen once. The chain is built from TRBV30 and TRBJ2-3, with 9 bases that match TRBD2. Germline V gives CDR1 GTSNPN, CDR2 SVGIG (reference sequence). V was clipped by 2 bases and J by 3 bases; unmatched bases: 9. CDR3 length: 16 amino acids. The CDR3 is CAWSREVRGGTDTQYF. The CDR3 DNA sequence: TGTGCCTGGAGTCGGGAGGTGCGGGGGGGGACAGATACGCAGTATTTT.

Points on this clone: Other DNA sequences within the sample encode an identical CDR3. The chain combines TRBV5-8 with TRBJ1-5; no reliable D call. This CDR3 region has 12 residues. Looked up from germline, CDR1 is SGHTS and CDR2 is YDEGEE. V was pared by 4 bases and J by 5 bases, with 7 bases between. The CDR3 region has the DNA TGTGCCAGCAGCCTTCTTCATCAGCCCCAGCATTTT. It encodes CASSLLHQPQHF.

The V gene is TRBV2, the J gene TRBJ2-5; 7 bases are a match to TRBD2. With V trimmed by 1 base and J by 5 bases, 4 bases remained unmatched. CDR3 length: 14 amino acids. CDR1 SNHLY and CDR2 FYNNEI come from the germline V gene. The CDR3, as DNA: TGTGCCAGCAGTGAAGGCGGGGGATTGGAGACCCAGTACTTC. This translates into CASSEGGGLETQYF.

This chain connects TRBV5-1 to TRBJ2-2, with D perhaps TRBD1 (5 bases). CDR1 SGHRS and CDR2 YFSETQ come from the germline V gene. This CDR3 region has 15 residues. Trimming left V 3 bases short and J 6 bases short, with 15 bases between. The CDR3 loop is CASSSDTGRAGELFF. The DNA for the CDR3 is TGCGCCAGCAGCTCCGACACGGGCAGGGCCGGGGAGCTGTTTTTT.

This clone was observed once. V and J are TRBV27 and TRBJ2-1; D might be TRBD2 (6 bases). V lost 8 bases, J lost 3 bases, and 11 bases lay in between. Germline V gives CDR1 MNHEY, CDR2 SMNVEV (reference sequence). CDR3 length: 13 amino acids. The CDR3 bases are TGTGCCAGCGTAGCGGTAAACTACAATGAGCAGTTCTTC. It specifies CASVAVNYNEQFF.

This sequence joins TRBV19 and TRBJ1-4, with D unclear. This CDR3 contains 15 residues. The V end lost 6 bases, the J end lost 0 bases, and 11 bases lay between the germline ends. Germline V lookup: CDR1 LNHDA, CDR2 SQIVND (reference sequence). The DNA for the CDR3 is TGTGCCAGTAGGACGGATGCCACAACTAATGAAAAACTGTTTTTT. Its translation is CASRTDATTNEKLFF.

This chain links TRBV5-4 with TRBJ2-3; unclear D gene. Trimming removed 4 bases from V and 2 bases from J, with 11 bases in between. The CDR3 consists of 14 residues. The germline CDR1 and CDR2 sequences are SGHNT and YYREEE (reference sequence). The DNA for the CDR3 is TGTGCCAGCAGCGCGGACGAACCCACAGATACGCAGTATTTT. Translating it yields CASSADEPTDTQYF.

This clone showed up many times. This CDR3 reads CATSRETGASPLHF. DNA for the CDR3: TGTGCCACCAGCAGAGAAACAGGAGCCTCACCCCTCCACTTT. The chain joins TRBV15 to TRBJ1-6, with D possibly matching TRBD1 (5 bases). CDR3 length: 14 residues. CDR1 is LNHNV, CDR2 YYDKDF, per germline (reference sequence). Trimming took off 0 bases at V and 10 bases at J, with 10 bases between the two ends. The whole variable domain, filled in from reference TRBV15 and TRBJ1-6, reads DAMVIQNPRYQVTQFGKPVTLSCSQTLNHNVMYWYQQKSSQAPKLLFHYYDKDFNNEADTPDNFQSRRPNTSFCFLDIRSPGLGDTAMYLCATSRETGASPLHFGNGTRLTVT.

CDR3 coding DNA: TGCGCCAGCAGCCCGGTCGTGGGGACAGGGGGGGAGCAGTACTTC. Its protein product is CASSPVVGTGGEQYF. V is TRBV5-1 and J is TRBJ2-7; 11 bases agree with TRBD1. The CDR3 is 15 amino acids. Losses at the gene ends were 4 bases for V and 7 bases for J; bases not matched to a gene: 10. Germline-derived CDR1 and CDR2 are SGHRS and YFSETQ.

The chain carries TRBV7-2 and TRBJ2-7, with TRBD2 matching over 7 bases. J gave up 4 bases and V 5 bases, and 11 bases lay outside the gene matches. The germline V gene has CDR1 SGHTA and CDR2 FQGNSA. The CDR3 spans 15 residues. The chain's CDR3 is CASSTQAGIGYEQYF. CDR3 bases: TGTGCCAGCAGCACCCAAGCGGGAATCGGGTACGAGCAGTACTTC.

In its sample, this clone was seen a few times. The rearrangement joins TRBV6-1 to TRBJ1-5; TRBD1 matches 9 bases. CDR3 length: 14 residues. With 7 bases clipped from V and 6 bases from J, the junction kept 7 bases outside the gene matches. Germline V lookup: CDR1 MNHNS, CDR2 SASEGT. This CDR3 reads CASNPDRGGQPQHF. The CDR3 nucleotides are TGTGCCAGCAACCCGGACAGGGGTGGTCAGCCCCAGCATTTT.

In this sample, this clone turned up once. V gene TRBV5-1 combines with J gene TRBJ2-6; D is undetermined. Germline V gene sequence: CDR1 SGHRS, CDR2 YFSETQ. The CDR3 totals 15 residues. With 0 bases removed from V and 2 bases from J, the gap between germline ends came to 6 bases. The CDR3 sequence: CASSLEAAGANVLTF. The CDR3 DNA sequence: TGCGCCAGCAGCTTGGAGGCGGCTGGGGCCAACGTCCTGACTTTC.

The chain recombines TRBV27 with TRBJ2-2, with TRBD2 matching 9 bases. Germline CDR1 reads MNHEY; CDR2 reads SMNVEV (reference sequence). CDR3 size: 14 residues. The ends lost 3 bases at V and 4 bases at J; junction bases unmatched: 0. CDR3 region: CASSFSGSTGELFF. CDR3 DNA sequence: TGTGCCAGCAGTTTTAGCGGGAGCACCGGGGAGCTGTTTTTT.

The V gene is TRBV28, the J gene TRBJ2-1; 7 positions agree with TRBD1. This CDR3 has 16 residues. J gave up 5 bases and V 6 bases, and 13 bases lay outside the gene matches. CDR1 MDHEN and CDR2 SYDVKM come from the germline V gene. CDR3 amino acids: CASSQPGTDSNNEQFF. The CDR3 DNA is TGTGCCAGCAGCCAACCCGGGACAGACTCAAACAATGAGCAGTTCTTC. Supplemented by reference TRBV28 and TRBJ2-1, the full variable domain reads DVKVTQSSRYLVKRTGEKVFLECVQDMDHENMFWYRQDPGLGLRLIYFSYDVKMKEKGDIPEGYSVSREKKERFSLILESASTNQTSMYLCASSQPGTDSNNEQFFGPGTRLTVL.

The chain links TRBV6-1 to TRBJ1-6, with D possibly TRBD1 on 5 matching bases. The ends were cut back, 5 bases at V and 9 bases at J, with 14 bases in the middle. The CDR3 has 14 residues. Germline V CDR1 and CDR2: MNHNS, SASEGT. The CDR3 protein is CASSLPPRGSPLHF. As DNA, the CDR3 is TGTGCCAGCAGTCTCCCCCCTAGGGGTTCACCCCTCCACTTT.

The chain joins TRBV29-1 to TRBJ1-2; D possibly corresponds to TRBD1 (5 bases). This CDR3 has 12 amino acids. Germline loops: CDR1 SQVTM, CDR2 ANQGSEA. V was trimmed by 4 bases and J by 7 bases, leaving 13 bases between them. As DNA, the CDR3 is TGCAGCGTTGGCAGGGATGTGAGTGGCTACACCTTC. Encoded protein: CSVGRDVSGYTF.

The CDR3 loop is CASSYTSPYEQYF. CDR3 sequence (DNA): TGCGCCAGCAGCTACACTAGCCCCTACGAGCAGTACTTC. The J gene is TRBJ2-7, the V gene TRBV5-1; D may be TRBD2 (6 bases). Germline V gene sequence: CDR1 SGHRS, CDR2 YFSETQ. The germline V and J ends were trimmed by 3 bases and 2 bases, with 9 bases remaining between them. The CDR3 sequence is 13 residues long.

The rearrangement uses TRBV27 and TRBJ1-6; no reliable D call. The CDR3 runs to 14 residues. V lost 2 bases, J lost 5 bases, and 7 bases lay in between. The germline V gene encodes CDR1 MNHEY and CDR2 SMNVEV (reference sequence). DNA of the CDR3: TGTGCCAGCAGTTTAGAGACCGATAATTCACCCCTCCACTTT. Its translation is CASSLETDNSPLHF.